The entry below describes one T cell receptor beta chain. The antigen it recognizes is unknown. No quality values exist for individual bases; no much larger clone is one base distant. The data originate from a study of preoperative IRX-2 immunotherapy in early breast cancer (dated by TCRdb to the late 2010s). Read against the paper, the sample's treatment or condition label means: preoperative locoregional IRX-2 cytokine immunotherapy. The samples were obtained from a phase Ib study in which preoperative, locoregional IRX-2 cytokine immunotherapy intended to prime immune responses was tested. Donors were patients with early-stage breast cancer who received IRX-2 before surgery. The CDR3 spans 17 residues, from the cysteine through the phenylalanine. Solely the CDR3 DNA is kept, with 51 bases framed from the first base. The germline V and J ends show losses of 4 bases and 4 bases respectively, and no gene match explains 14 bases of the junction. CDR1 MNHGY and CDR2 SAAAGT are derived from the germline V gene.

Receptor libraries were prepared by the immunoSEQ multiplex PCR assay. TCRdb mirrors the immuneACCESS table, restricted to in-frame sequences. Some clones are absent from its copies; in checked studies, under half trace to an unresolved V gene, and the reason for the others is unknown. The sample data list approximately 96,000 clones, and 75% to 90% of these were observed just once. The ten largest clones take up roughly 2% of the sample. The receptor was derived from a human donor with breast cancer. The chain is encoded by TRBV6-8 joined to TRBJ1-2, and TRBD1 matches 8 of the central bases. The sample in question was tumor tissue, obtained after IRX-2 immunotherapy. The CDR3 reads as follows: CASSFSGTGLYTYGYTF. Here is the DNA: TGTGCCAGCAGTTTTTCCGGGACAGGCCTCTATACCTATGGCTACACCTTC.